This T cell receptor beta chain is from a study of shared clonotypes between healthy human individuals (dated by TCRdb to between 2020 and 2021). Background for the entire study: A few men and a couple of women, aged 18 to 49 years, made up the cohort. For each donor, CD4 naive and CD4 memory were each given three plates, CD8 naive was given two plates, and CD8 memory was given one plate. To estimate repertoire size and how much clonotypes are shared between individuals, the study performed deep sequencing of blood TCR repertoires from five healthy adults. Libraries were prepared and TCR repertoires were sequenced by different laboratories using diverse techniques, in order to increase sequencing depth and limit assay-specific biases. Between about 0.9 and 8.9 billion PBMCs per donor were obtained by leukapheresis.

Using the deep immunoSEQ assay, multiplex PCR amplified TCR CDR3 regions from genomic DNA. Genomic DNA extracted from each cell subset was distributed evenly over all wells of several immunoSEQ 96-well plates, and each plate served as one replicate. For sorted subsets, around 200 ng genomic DNA, equal to 30,000 to 35,000 T cell genomes, was loaded into each replicate PCR. Purified libraries were quantified with a Qubit 3.0 fluorometer, sized on a Bioanalyzer 2100, and re-quantified with the KAPA Library Quantification kit. Each immunoSEQ 96-well plate was sequenced on its own single-read 150-cycle Illumina NextSeq 550 flow cell. Per the authors' processing: Because the immunoSEQ output included only junctional sequences and no quality scores, the filtering could not be the same as the filtering used for full-length reads. To assign V/J genes and CDR3, sequences were annotated using PyIR, a Python wrapper for IgBLAST v1.9, with IMGT germline references. Reads with weak V/J assignments (E-value above 1e-6), missing CDR3, stop codons, out-of-frame junctions, or ambiguous translated residues were removed. V3J clonotypes were defined by identical inferred V gene, J gene, and CDR3 amino acid sequence. The percentage overlap between two repertoires was calculated by dividing the number of shared unique clonotypes by the size of the smaller repertoire. Repertoire richness was assessed with RTK rarefaction, the Chao1 estimator, and Recon v2.1 estimates of unobserved clonotypes. Generation probabilities were computed with OLGA for all TCRbeta clonotypes obtained by the gDNA method from four donors. In TCRdb, the immuneACCESS table is reduced to in-frame sequences with V and J assigned. These tables do not hold every clone; where another copy was compared, an unresolved V gene accounts for under half, and the others remain unexplained. V and J calls and clone size are as listed in that table; D and trimming were resolved from the DNA. Here the sample has about 1.9 million clones; 90% to 95% occur a single time. Of the sample, less than 2% falls within the top ten clones.

The research as a whole found: Estimated clonotype richness was generally larger for naive than for memory subsets. Incomplete sequencing was indicated by rarefaction of sorted-subset datasets, despite the large sequencing depth. Because the study included only a small number of donors, the genetic and exposure-history diversity represented was limited. Across four donors, roughly 5% of naive CD4, approximately 4% of naive CD8, 2% to 2.5% of memory CD4, and under 0.45% of memory CD8 clonotypes were shared. Sampling was restricted to blood, and TCR repertoires in tissues likely differ from the TCR repertoires found in blood. Pairwise subsampling led to the expectation that sequencing depth would affect the degree of clonotype sharing among donors. Compared with non-shared clonotypes, clonotypes shared by all four sorted-subset donors had higher generation probabilities.

V loses 3 bases of germline sequence and J loses 0 bases, and the interval between the two ends is 9 bases. There are 15 amino acids in the CDR3, from cysteine to phenylalanine inclusive. Only the CDR3 part of the read is kept: 45 bases, read in frame from the first base. The germline V gene provides CDR1 SGDLS and CDR2 YYNGEE. CD8 naive samples consisted of CD45RO-negative cells that were positively selected for CCR7, yielding a CD45RA+CCR7+ population without TemRA cells. Healthy HIV-negative adults with no recently reported acute infections or vaccinations were included as donors. Only Caucasian adults living in Nashville, Tennessee, USA were represented among the donors. After blood collection by leukapheresis, PBMCs were isolated using Ficoll-Histopaque density gradient centrifugation and then cryopreserved in the vapor phase of liquid nitrogen. Analytical flow cytometry was used to check the purity and quantity of every magnetically sorted T cell population. Genomic DNA was isolated from each sorted fraction and quantified by UV absorbance on a Nanodrop 2000c.

Concerning this clone: Its antigen is not yet known. Nothing much larger sits one base from this clone, and base qualities are not available.

The receptor chain draws on TRBV9 and TRBJ2-2; the D gene identity is not certain. This sequence originates from a man aged 18 to 30 in good health. Some clones in this sample may be carry-over from other donors' samples. The material sequenced was naive CD8+ T cells from PBMCs. Reading the label with the study, this specimen's cell subset or site is: CD45RA+CCR7+. The nucleotide sequence reads as follows: TGTGCCAGCAGCGAGGACGTGACGAACACCGGGGAGCTGTTTTTT. Its protein is CASSEDVTNTGELFF.